This TCR beta chain was observed in a study of neurological immune-mediated disorders. Study-level points and caveats: The greatest TCR clonal expansion occurred in HTLV-1-associated myelopathy and the least in multiple sclerosis, which fell below healthy controls. None of the CDR3 amino acid sequences of expanded clones were shared across subjects, and this suggested private repertoires in all groups.

A single record per CDR3 protein comes from TCRdb applying MiXCR to the 5' RACE reads. The repertoire has about 22,000 distinct CDR3 sequences, around 16% of them found once; the top ten carry over 6.5%. V lost 2 bases, J lost 1 base, and 11 bases lay in between. The CDR3 has 15 amino acids. Germline loops: CDR1 LGHDT, CDR2 YNNKEL (reference sequence). For this clonotype: Its matching antigen is unknown.

The chain couples TRBV3-1 to TRBJ2-5; TRBD2 is a possible D gene (7 bases). This receptor was taken from a woman aged 18-35 years with multiple sclerosis. Sequences were obtained from CD8+ T cells from blood. The CDR3 sequence is CASSQMGGPQETQYF. The CDR3 DNA sequence: TGTGCCAGCAGCCAAATGGGGGGGCCCCAAGAGACCCAGTACTTC.